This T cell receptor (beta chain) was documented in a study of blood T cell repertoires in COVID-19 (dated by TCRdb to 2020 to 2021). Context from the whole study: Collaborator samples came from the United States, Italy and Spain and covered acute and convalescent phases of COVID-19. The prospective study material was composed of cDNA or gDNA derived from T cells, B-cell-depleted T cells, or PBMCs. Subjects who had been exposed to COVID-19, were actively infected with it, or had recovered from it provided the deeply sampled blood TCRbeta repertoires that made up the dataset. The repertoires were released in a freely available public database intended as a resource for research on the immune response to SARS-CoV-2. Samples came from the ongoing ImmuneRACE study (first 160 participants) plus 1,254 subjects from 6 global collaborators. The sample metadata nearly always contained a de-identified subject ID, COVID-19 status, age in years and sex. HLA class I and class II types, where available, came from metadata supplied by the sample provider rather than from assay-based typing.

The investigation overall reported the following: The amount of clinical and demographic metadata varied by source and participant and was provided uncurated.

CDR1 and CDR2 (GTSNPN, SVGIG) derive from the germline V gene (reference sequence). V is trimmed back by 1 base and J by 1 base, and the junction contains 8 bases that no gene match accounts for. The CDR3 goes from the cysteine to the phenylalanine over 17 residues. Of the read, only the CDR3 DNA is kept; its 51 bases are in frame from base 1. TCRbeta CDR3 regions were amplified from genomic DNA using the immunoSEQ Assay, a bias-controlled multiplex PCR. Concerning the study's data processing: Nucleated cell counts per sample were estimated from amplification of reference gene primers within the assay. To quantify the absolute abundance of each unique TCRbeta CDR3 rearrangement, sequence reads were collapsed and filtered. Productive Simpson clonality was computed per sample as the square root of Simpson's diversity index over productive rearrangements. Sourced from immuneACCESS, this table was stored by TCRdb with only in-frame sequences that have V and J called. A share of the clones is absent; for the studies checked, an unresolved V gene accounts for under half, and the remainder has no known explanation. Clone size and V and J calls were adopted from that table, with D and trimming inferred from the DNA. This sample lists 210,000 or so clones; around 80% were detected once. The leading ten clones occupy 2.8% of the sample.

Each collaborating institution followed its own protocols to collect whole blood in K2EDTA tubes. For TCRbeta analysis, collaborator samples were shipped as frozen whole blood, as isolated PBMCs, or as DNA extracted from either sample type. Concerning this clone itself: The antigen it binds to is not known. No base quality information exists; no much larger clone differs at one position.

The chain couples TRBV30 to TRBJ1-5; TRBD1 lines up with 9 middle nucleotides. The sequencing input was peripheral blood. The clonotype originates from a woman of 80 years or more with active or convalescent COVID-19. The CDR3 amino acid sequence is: CAWSGKQGALSNQPQHF. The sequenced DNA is TGTGCCTGGAGTGGGAAACAGGGGGCACTGAGCAATCAGCCCCAGCATTTT.